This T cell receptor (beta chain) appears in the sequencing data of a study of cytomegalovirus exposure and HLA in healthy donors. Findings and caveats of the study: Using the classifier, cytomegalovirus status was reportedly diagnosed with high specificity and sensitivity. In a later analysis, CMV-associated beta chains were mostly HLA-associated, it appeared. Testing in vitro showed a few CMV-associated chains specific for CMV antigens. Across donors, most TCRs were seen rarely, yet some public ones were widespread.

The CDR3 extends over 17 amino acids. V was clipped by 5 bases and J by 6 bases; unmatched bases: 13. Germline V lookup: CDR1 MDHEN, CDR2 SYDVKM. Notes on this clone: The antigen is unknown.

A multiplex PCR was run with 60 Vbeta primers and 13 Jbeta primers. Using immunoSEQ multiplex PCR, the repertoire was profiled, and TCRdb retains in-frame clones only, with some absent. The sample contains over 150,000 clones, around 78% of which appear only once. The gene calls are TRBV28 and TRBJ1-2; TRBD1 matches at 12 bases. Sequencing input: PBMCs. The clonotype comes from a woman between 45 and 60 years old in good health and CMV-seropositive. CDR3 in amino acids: CASSPSTRDRGLDGYTF. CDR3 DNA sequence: TGTGCCAGCAGTCCGTCCACCCGGGACAGGGGGCTTGATGGCTACACCTTC.